What follows are 20 T cell receptor beta chains derived from one specimen sequenced in a study of shared clonotypes between healthy human individuals. The repertoire was sequenced with immunoSEQ multiplex PCR; TCRdb's copy has only in-frame clones and lacks some. The table lists approximately 1.5 million clones, 95% to 99% of them singletons. The sequencing sample was made of naive CD4+ T cells sorted from blood. This sample's subset: CD45RA+ positively selected. All receptors come from a man between 25 and 39 years old in good health.

The chain recombines TRBV7-9 with TRBJ1-4; TRBD1 is a possible D gene (5 bases). CDR3 size: 13 residues. Germline V gives CDR1 SEHNR, CDR2 FQNEAQ (reference sequence). The V gene lost 5 bases and the J gene lost 7 bases, with 11 bases spanning the gap. The CDR3 sequence: CASSRGLGEKLFF. CDR3 nucleotides: TGTGCCAGCAGCCGGGGGTTAGGTGAAAAACTGTTTTTT. The full variable domain, in which reference TRBV7-9 and TRBJ1-4 provide the parts outside the CDR3, is DTGVSQNPRHKITKRGQNVTFRCDPISEHNRLYWYRQTLGQGPEFLTYFQNEAQLEKSRLLSDRFSAERPKGSFSTLEIQRTEQGDSAMYLCASSRGLGEKLFFGSGTQLSVL.

V and J are TRBV10-3 and TRBJ2-1, with 7 positions matching TRBD1. J lost 1 base, V lost 10 bases, and 10 bases had no gene match. The germline CDR1 and CDR2 sequences are ENHRY and SYGVKD. This CDR3 is built from 15 residues. The CDR3 nucleotides are TGTGCCAGCTCGGGACAGCCCGATTCCTACAATGAGCAGTTCTTC. As protein: CASSGQPDSYNEQFF.

J is TRBJ2-7 and V is TRBV5-1; D may match TRBD1 or TRBD2 (5 bases each). Germline CDR1 and CDR2: SGHRS and YFSETQ. V was shortened by 0 bases and J by 6 bases, with 13 bases between the two germline ends. The CDR3 extends over 14 amino acids. CDR3: CASSLGGTPGEQYF. The CDR3 region has the DNA TGCGCCAGCAGCTTGGGTGGGACCCCAGGCGAGCAGTACTTC.

The chain has TRBV18 and TRBJ1-1; D unclear. V was cut by 2 bases and J by 1 base, with 8 bases left in between. There are 14 residues in the CDR3. The germline V gene has CDR1 KGHSH and CDR2 LQKENI. Here the CDR3 DNA reads TGTGCCAGCTCACCATTAGGGCCGAACACTGAAGCTTTCTTT. The encoded protein is CASSPLGPNTEAFF.

This clone has just one count. CDR3 sequence (DNA): TGTGCCAGCGGCTTCAGGGGGCCCTACGAGCAGTACTTC. This sequence encodes CASGFRGPYEQYF. The chain recombines TRBV14 with TRBJ2-7; 8 nucleotides agree with TRBD1. This CDR3 has 13 amino acids. The V gene's germline CDR1 is SGHDN and CDR2 FVKESK. J was trimmed by 2 bases and V by 8 bases; bases with no gene match: 5.

The gene calls are TRBV11-2 and TRBJ2-7; the D gene is possibly TRBD2 (6 bases). Germline CDR1 and CDR2: SGHAT and FQNNGV. Trimming took 5 bases from V and 3 from J, leaving 23 bases between them. The CDR3 spans 17 residues. The CDR3 protein is CASSLISRDFQVYEQYF. DNA for the CDR3: TGTGCCAGCAGCCTAATAAGCCGGGACTTCCAGGTCTACGAGCAGTACTTC. The full variable domain, with the rest looked up from reference TRBV11-2 and TRBJ2-7, is EAGVAQSPRYKIIEKRQSVAFWCNPISGHATLYWYQQILGQGPKLLIQFQNNGVVDDSQLPKDRFSAERLKGVDSTLKIQPAKLEDSAVYLCASSLISRDFQVYEQYFGPGTRLTVT.

In regard to this clone: This same CDR3 is encoded by further DNA sequences in the sample. The chain is built from TRBV29-1 and TRBJ2-7; D unresolved. V shed 4 bases and J shed 2 bases, with 3 bases lying between them. This CDR3 contains 10 residues. Germline lookup yields CDR1 SQVTM and CDR2 ANQGSEA. CDR3 sequence: CSVVAYEQYF. The CDR3 nucleotides are TGCAGCGTTGTGGCCTACGAGCAGTACTTC.

The chain joins TRBV29-1 to TRBJ1-1; D unclear. Germline CDR1 SQVTM, CDR2 ANQGSEA. V was clipped by 4 bases and J by 1 base, with 10 bases between them. The CDR3 is 13 residues long. The CDR3 region has the DNA TGCAGCGTTGTATTCGCCACGAACACTGAAGCTTTCTTT. Translating gives CSVVFATNTEAFF. Filled out from reference TRBV29-1 and TRBJ1-1, the complete variable domain reads SAVISQKPSRDICQRGTSLTIQCQVDSQVTMMFWYRQQPGQSLTLIATANQGSEATYESGFVIDKFPISRPNLTFSTLTVSNMSPEDSSIYLCSVVFATNTEAFFGQGTRLTVV.

The chain has TRBV15 and TRBJ1-5, with D uncertain. V was shortened by 3 bases and J by 4 bases, with 4 bases between the two germline ends. The germline V gene encodes CDR1 LNHNV and CDR2 YYDKDF (reference sequence). The CDR3 length is 12 residues. This CDR3 reads CATSSFNQPQHF. CDR3 DNA sequence: TGTGCCACCAGCAGCTTTAATCAGCCCCAGCATTTT.

This chain joins TRBV5-8 and TRBJ2-5; D remains ambiguous. This CDR3 spans 18 amino acids. Trimming shortened V by 4 bases and J by 2 bases, and 24 bases separated the two germline ends. Germline V gene sequence: CDR1 SGHTS, CDR2 YDEGEE. In DNA form, the CDR3 reads TGTGCCAGCAGCCGCTGGGCCTCTCTTCAAGAAGAGCAAGAGACCCAGTACTTC. Protein sequence: CASSRWASLQEEQETQYF.

The chain links TRBV5-4 to TRBJ2-7; 11 nucleotides match TRBD2. This CDR3 contains 15 residues. Germline CDR1 and CDR2: SGHNT and YYREEE (reference sequence). V shed 4 bases and J 6 bases; nucleotides not matched to a gene: 9. The CDR3 region has the DNA TGTGCCAGCAGCCCAGTAGCGGGAGGGAGGAGCGAGCAGTACTTC. Protein product: CASSPVAGGRSEQYF.

The chain links TRBV7-8 to TRBJ1-2; D unclear. The CDR3 is 13 amino acids. Germline CDR1 and CDR2: SGHVS and FQNEAQ. Trimming took 5 bases from V and 6 from J, leaving 13 bases between them. CDR3 DNA: TGTGCCAGCAGCGCAAGAACAACAGATGGCTACACCTTC. Protein sequence: CASSARTTDGYTF.

V is TRBV27 and J is TRBJ2-6, with D perhaps matching TRBD1 (6 bases). The CDR3 is made up of 16 amino acids. Trimming removed 4 bases at V and 2 bases at J, with 12 bases between. Germline values: CDR1 MNHEY, CDR2 SMNVEV (reference sequence). The CDR3 sequence: CASSSTGTTGANVLTF. DNA for the CDR3: TGTGCCAGCAGTTCAACCGGGACAACTGGGGCCAACGTCCTGACTTTC.

This chain links TRBV5-4 with TRBJ2-7; 9 nucleotides match TRBD2. The germline V gene encodes CDR1 SGHNT and CDR2 YYREEE (reference sequence). Trimming took 4 bases from V and 0 from J; bases not matched to a gene: 8. The CDR3 is 16 amino acids. The CDR3 spells CASSRQTSGSSYEQYF. DNA for the CDR3: TGTGCCAGCAGCCGCCAGACTAGCGGAAGCTCCTACGAGCAGTACTTC.

The V gene is TRBV29-1, the J gene TRBJ1-1; no reliable D call. V dropped 7 bases and J dropped 1 base, with 13 bases sitting between them. The CDR3 loop spans 13 amino acids. Germline CDR1 reads SQVTM; CDR2 reads ANQGSEA. In DNA, the CDR3 is TGCAGCGCCCCCGGAGACAAGAACACTGAAGCTTTCTTT. It codes for CSAPGDKNTEAFF.

This clone was recorded once. V gene TRBV9 combines with J gene TRBJ1-2; tentatively, D is TRBD1 (6 bases). This CDR3 spans 15 amino acids. Germline CDR1 and CDR2: SGDLS and YYNGEE. V was shortened by 5 bases and J by 0 bases, with 14 bases between the two germline ends. In DNA, the CDR3 is TGTGCCAGCAGGCAACGGGACACCCCTAACTATGGCTACACCTTC. It is translated as CASRQRDTPNYGYTF.

The chain combines TRBV5-4 with TRBJ2-7, with 12 bases that match TRBD2. The CDR3 loop spans 15 amino acids. The germline V gene encodes CDR1 SGHNT and CDR2 YYREEE (reference sequence). J lost 5 bases, V lost 0 bases, and 3 bases had no gene match. CDR3 loop: CASSLETSGSNEQYF. CDR3 bases: TGTGCCAGCAGCTTGGAGACTAGCGGGAGCAACGAGCAGTACTTC.

This clone was observed once. V usage is TRBV5-1 and J usage is TRBJ2-5, with D possibly matching TRBD2 (6 bases). Trimming removed 8 bases from V and 5 bases from J, with 16 bases in between. The germline V gene has CDR1 SGHRS and CDR2 YFSETQ. The CDR3 loop spans 13 amino acids. The CDR3 is CASGVTGEETQYF. CDR3 in DNA: TGCGCCAGTGGGGTCACGGGAGAGGAGACCCAGTACTTC.

The V and J genes are TRBV27 and TRBJ1-2, with D tentatively TRBD1 (6 bases). V was clipped by 6 bases and J by 4 bases, with 15 bases between them. Looked up from germline, CDR1 is MNHEY and CDR2 is SMNVEV (reference sequence). The CDR3 is 14 amino acids. The CDR3 DNA reads as TGTGCCAGCAGCTACAGGGCCTTTGGCTATGGCTACACCTTC. This sequence encodes CASSYRAFGYGYTF.

This chain joins TRBV14 and TRBJ2-5, with 7 nucleotides matching TRBD1. Per the germline V gene, CDR1 is SGHDN and CDR2 is FVKESK. J gave up 0 bases and V 5 bases, and 9 bases lay outside the gene matches. The CDR3 runs 16 residues. The CDR3 loop is CASSIRTGGYQETQYF. Written as DNA, the CDR3 is TGTGCCAGCAGCATCCGGACAGGCGGGTACCAAGAGACCCAGTACTTC.